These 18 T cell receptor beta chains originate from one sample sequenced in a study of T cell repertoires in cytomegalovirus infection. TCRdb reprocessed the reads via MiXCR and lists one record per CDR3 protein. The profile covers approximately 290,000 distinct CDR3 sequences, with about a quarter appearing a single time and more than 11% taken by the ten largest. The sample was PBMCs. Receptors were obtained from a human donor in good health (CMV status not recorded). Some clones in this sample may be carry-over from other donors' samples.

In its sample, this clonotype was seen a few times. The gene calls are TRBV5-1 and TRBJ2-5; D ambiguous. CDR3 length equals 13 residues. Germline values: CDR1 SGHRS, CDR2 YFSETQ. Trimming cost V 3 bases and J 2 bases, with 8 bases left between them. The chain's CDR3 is CASSYKGQETQYF. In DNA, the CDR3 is TGCGCCAGCAGCTATAAGGGTCAAGAGACCCAGTACTTC.

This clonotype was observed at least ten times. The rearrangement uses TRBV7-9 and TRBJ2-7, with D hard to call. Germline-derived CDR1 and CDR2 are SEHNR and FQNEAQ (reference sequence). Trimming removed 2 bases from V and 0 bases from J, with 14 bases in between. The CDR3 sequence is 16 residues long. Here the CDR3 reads CASSLMLTQSSYEQYF. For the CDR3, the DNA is TGTGCCAGCAGCTTAATGCTAACTCAGAGCTCCTACGAGCAGTACTTC.

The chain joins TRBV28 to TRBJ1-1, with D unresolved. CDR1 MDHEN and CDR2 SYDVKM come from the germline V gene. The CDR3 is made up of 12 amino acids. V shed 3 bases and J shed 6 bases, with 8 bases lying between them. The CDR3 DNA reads TGTGCCAGCAGTTTCAGGCGGGCTGAAGCTTTCTTT. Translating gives CASSFRRAEAFF.

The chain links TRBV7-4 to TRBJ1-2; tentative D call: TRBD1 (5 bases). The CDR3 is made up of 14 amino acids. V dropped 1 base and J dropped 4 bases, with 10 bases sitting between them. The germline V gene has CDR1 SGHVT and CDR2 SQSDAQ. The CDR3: CASSLEGPAYGYTF. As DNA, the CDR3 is TGTGCCAGCAGCTTAGAGGGGCCGGCCTATGGCTACACCTTC. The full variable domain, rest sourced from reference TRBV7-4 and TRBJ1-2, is GAGVSQSPRYKVAKRGRDVALRCDSISGHVTLYWYRQTLGQGSEVLTYSQSDAQRDKSGRPSGRFSAERPERSVSTLKIQRTEQGDSAVYLCASSLEGPAYGYTFGSGTRLTVV.

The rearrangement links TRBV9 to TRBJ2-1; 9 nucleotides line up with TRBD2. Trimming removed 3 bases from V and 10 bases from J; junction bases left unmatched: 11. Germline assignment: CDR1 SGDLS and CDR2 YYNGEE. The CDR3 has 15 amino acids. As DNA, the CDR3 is TGTGCCAGCAGCGCCAGGGGACTAGCAACTTCCGAGCAGTTCTTC. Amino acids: CASSARGLATSEQFF.

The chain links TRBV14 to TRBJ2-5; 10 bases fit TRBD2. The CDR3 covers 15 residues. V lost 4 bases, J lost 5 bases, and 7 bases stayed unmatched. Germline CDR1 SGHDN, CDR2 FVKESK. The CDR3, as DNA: TGTGCCAGCAGCCCGGAGCTAGCGGGAGCGGAGACCCAGTACTTC. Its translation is CASSPELAGAETQYF.

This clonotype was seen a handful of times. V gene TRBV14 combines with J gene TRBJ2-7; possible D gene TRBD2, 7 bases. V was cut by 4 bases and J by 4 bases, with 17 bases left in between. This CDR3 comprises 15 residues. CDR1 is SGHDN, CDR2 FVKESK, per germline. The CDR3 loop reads CASSLTGRGVYEQYF. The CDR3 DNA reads TGTGCCAGCAGCCTGACAGGTCGGGGGGTGTACGAGCAGTACTTC.

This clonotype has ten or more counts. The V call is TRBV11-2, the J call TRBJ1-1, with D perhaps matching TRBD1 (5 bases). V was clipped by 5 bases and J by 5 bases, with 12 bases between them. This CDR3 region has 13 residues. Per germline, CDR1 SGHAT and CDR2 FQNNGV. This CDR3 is CASSADRGTEAFF. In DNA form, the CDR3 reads TGTGCCAGCAGCGCGGATCGGGGGACTGAAGCTTTCTTT.

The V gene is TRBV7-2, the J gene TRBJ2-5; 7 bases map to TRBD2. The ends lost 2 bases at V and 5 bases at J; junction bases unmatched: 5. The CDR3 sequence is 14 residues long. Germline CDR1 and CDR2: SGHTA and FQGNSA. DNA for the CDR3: TGTGCCAGCAGCTTATATGGGGGGGGGGAGACCCAGTACTTC. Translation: CASSLYGGGETQYF.

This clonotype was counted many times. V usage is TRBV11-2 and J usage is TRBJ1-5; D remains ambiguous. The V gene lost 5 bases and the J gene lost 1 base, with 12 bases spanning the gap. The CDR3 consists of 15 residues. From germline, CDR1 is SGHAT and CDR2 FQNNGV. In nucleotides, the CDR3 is TGTGCCAGCAGCGCGACCCCCCGGAGCAATCAGCCCCAGCATTTT. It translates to CASSATPRSNQPQHF.

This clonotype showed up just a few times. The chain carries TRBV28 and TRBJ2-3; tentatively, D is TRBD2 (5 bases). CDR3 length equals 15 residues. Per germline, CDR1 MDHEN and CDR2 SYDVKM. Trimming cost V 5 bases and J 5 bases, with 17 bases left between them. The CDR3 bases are TGTGCCAGCAGTCCACCCGGGATAGCTATAGATACGCAGTATTTT. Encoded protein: CASSPPGIAIDTQYF.

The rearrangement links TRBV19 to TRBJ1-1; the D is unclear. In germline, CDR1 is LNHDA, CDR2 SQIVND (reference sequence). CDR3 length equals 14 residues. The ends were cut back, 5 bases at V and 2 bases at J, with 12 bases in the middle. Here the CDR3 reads CASSVTALNTEAFF. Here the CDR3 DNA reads TGTGCCAGTAGTGTCACAGCATTAAACACTGAAGCTTTCTTT.

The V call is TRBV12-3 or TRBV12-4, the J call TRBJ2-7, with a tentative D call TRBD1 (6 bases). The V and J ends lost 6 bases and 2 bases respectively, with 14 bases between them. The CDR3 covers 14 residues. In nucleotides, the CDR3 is TGTGCCAGCAGACCGACAGGAACCACCTACGAGCAGTACTTC. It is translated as CASRPTGTTYEQYF.

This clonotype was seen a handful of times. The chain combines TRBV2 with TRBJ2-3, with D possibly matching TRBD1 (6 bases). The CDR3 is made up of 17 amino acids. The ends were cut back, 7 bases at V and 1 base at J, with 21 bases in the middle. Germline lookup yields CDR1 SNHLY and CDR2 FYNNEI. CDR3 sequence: CASIPGQLDLGTDTQYF. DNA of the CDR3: TGTGCCAGCATACCGGGACAATTGGATCTTGGCACAGATACGCAGTATTTT.

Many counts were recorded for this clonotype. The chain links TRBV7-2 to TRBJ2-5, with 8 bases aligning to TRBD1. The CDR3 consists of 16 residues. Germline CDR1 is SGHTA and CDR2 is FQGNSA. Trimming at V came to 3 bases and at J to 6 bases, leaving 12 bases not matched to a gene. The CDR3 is CASSFGPQGAVKTQYF. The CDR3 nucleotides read TGTGCCAGCAGCTTTGGACCGCAGGGGGCTGTAAAGACCCAGTACTTC.

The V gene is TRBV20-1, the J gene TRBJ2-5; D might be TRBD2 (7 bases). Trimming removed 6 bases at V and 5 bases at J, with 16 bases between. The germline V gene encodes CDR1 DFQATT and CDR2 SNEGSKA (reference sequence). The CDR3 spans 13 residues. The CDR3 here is CSARDYRGETQYF. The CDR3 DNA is TGCAGTGCCCGGGACTATAGGGGGGAGACCCAGTACTTC.

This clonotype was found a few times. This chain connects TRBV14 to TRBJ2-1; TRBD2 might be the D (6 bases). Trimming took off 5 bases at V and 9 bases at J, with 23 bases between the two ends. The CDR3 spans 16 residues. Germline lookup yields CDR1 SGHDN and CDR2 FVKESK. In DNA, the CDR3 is TGTGCCAGCAGCTTGGGCCCGGGACTCCTACCCGGTGAGCAGTTCTTC. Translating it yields CASSLGPGLLPGEQFF.

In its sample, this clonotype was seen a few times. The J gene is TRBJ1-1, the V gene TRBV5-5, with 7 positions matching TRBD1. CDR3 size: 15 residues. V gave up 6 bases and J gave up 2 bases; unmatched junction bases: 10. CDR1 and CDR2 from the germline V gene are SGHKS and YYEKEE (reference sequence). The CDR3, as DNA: TGTGCCAGCACATGGACGGGACAGAGCAACACTGAAGCTTTCTTT. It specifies CASTWTGQSNTEAFF.